The next 25 T cell receptor beta chains were all read from a single sample in a study of glioma-infiltrating T cells after dendritic cell vaccination. The time point was: after dendritic cell vaccination, including at tumor progression/relapse. Method: immunoSEQ multiplex PCR; TCRdb's copy keeps in-frame clones and lacks some. Of fewer than 60,000 clones in the sample, about 89% were seen once. Source: blood, taken after dendritic cell vaccination. The receptors originated from a human donor with glioblastoma.

In its sample, this clone was seen once. The conserved phenylalanine or tryptophan normally closing the CDR3 is absent here, so this likely arose from a read error. The J gene is TRBJ2-7, the V gene TRBV28; a weak D match, TRBD2 (6 bases). Trimming pared 6 bases from V and 7 bases from J, leaving 13 bases between. In germline, CDR1 is MDHEN, CDR2 SYDVKM. The CDR3 is 12 residues long. In nucleotides, the CDR3 is TGTGCCAGCAGCCTCACGGCGGGGGAGCAGTACTTA. Its translation is CASSLTAGEQYL.

V usage is TRBV7-8 and J usage is TRBJ2-1, with D unclear. V lost 2 bases and J lost 0, with 11 bases in between. Germline CDR1 reads SGHVS; CDR2 reads FQNEAQ. CDR3 size: 16 residues. The CDR3 region is CASSLFIGSSYNEQFF. CDR3 in DNA: TGTGCCAGCAGCTTATTCATCGGTAGCTCCTACAATGAGCAGTTCTTC.

To note about this clone: The germline gene is not matched at one end of the junction; a read error may be the cause. The J gene is TRBJ2-2, the V gene TRBV7-7; D might be TRBD1 (5 bases). The germline V gene has CDR1 SSHAT and CDR2 FNYEAQ (reference sequence). The CDR3 is 17 residues long. In DNA form, the CDR3 reads TGTGCTAGCAGCTTAGGGGCATTTCGGACGAACACCGGGGAGCTGTTTTTT. Encoded protein: CASSLGAFRTNTGELFF. The full variable domain, its missing parts supplied by reference TRBV7-7 and TRBJ2-2, is GAGVSQSPRYKVTKRGQDVTLRCDPISSHATLYWYQQALGQGPEFLTYFNYEAQPDKSGLPSDRFSAERPEGSISTLTIQRTEQRDSAMYRCASSLGAFRTNTGELFFGEGSRLTVL.

The chain uses TRBV7-2 and TRBJ2-7; D perhaps matches TRBD2 (6 bases). The ends were cut back, 7 bases at V and 1 base at J, with 14 bases in the middle. Looked up from germline, CDR1 is SGHTA and CDR2 is FQGNSA. CDR3 length: 14 amino acids. CDR3 coding DNA: TGTGCCAGCACCCGGGGGAGCGGATCCTACGAGCAGTACTTC. Its protein is CASTRGSGSYEQYF.

The count of this clone is one. Likely a read error: the CDR3 ends without its conserved phenylalanine or tryptophan. V gene TRBV10-3 combines with J gene TRBJ1-2; D not certain. Per germline, CDR1 ENHRY and CDR2 SYGVKD. The length of the CDR3 is 15 residues. V was clipped by 4 bases and J by 3 bases, with 15 bases between them. For the CDR3, the DNA is TGTGCCATCAGTGGAAGGACTTCCGGGGACTATGGCTACACCCTC. This encodes CAISGRTSGDYGYTL.

The chain joins TRBV5-1 to TRBJ2-1; 8 bases match TRBD2. This CDR3 is built from 15 residues. V lost 2 bases, J lost 9 bases, and 10 bases stayed unmatched. Germline V gene data show CDR1 as SGHRS and CDR2 as YFSETQ. This CDR3 reads CASSLEPSGRGEQFF. The CDR3 coding sequence is TGCGCCAGCAGCTTAGAACCTAGCGGGCGAGGTGAGCAGTTCTTC.

The chain recombines TRBV6-1 with TRBJ2-7; TRBD2 matches at 7 bases. The CDR3 consists of 15 residues. The J segment lost 3 bases and the V segment lost 6 bases, leaving 11 bases of the junction unmatched. Germline V gene sequence: CDR1 MNHNS, CDR2 SASEGT. The chain's CDR3 is CASSPSPASGYEQYF. The CDR3 DNA reads TGTGCCAGCAGCCCCTCCCCGGCTAGCGGCTACGAGCAGTACTTC.

A few counts support this clone. The rearrangement joins TRBV15 to TRBJ2-1; D unclear. The CDR3 spans 17 residues. V gave up 0 bases and J gave up 4 bases, with 16 bases separating them. In germline, CDR1 is LNHNV, CDR2 YYDKDF (reference sequence). The chain's CDR3 is CATSRDRVQRLYNEQFF. The CDR3 DNA reads as TGTGCCACCAGCAGAGATCGGGTGCAGCGTTTATACAATGAGCAGTTCTTC.

The chain joins TRBV5-6 to TRBJ2-4; the D gene is possibly TRBD2 (6 bases). The CDR3 extends over 11 amino acids. In germline, CDR1 is SGHDT, CDR2 YYEEEE. V was shortened by 3 bases and J by 11 bases, with 9 bases between the two germline ends. The CDR3 DNA sequence: TGTGCCAGCAGCTCGACTAGTTTTCAGTACTTC. The encoded protein is CASSSTSFQYF.

This sequence joins TRBV25-1 and TRBJ1-6; tentative D call: TRBD1 (5 bases). The CDR3 is made up of 15 amino acids. Looked up from germline, CDR1 is MGHDK and CDR2 is SYGVNS. The V and J ends lost 4 bases and 5 bases respectively, with 12 bases between them. Written as DNA, the CDR3 is TGTGCCAGCAGTGTAAATACAGGAAATAATTCACCCCTCCACTTT. Protein: CASSVNTGNNSPLHF.

The chain couples TRBV6-6 to TRBJ2-2, with no clear D. The V gene's germline CDR1 is MNHNY and CDR2 SVGAGI (reference sequence). This CDR3 region has 14 residues. The V end lost 10 bases, the J end lost 1 base, and 13 bases lay between the germline ends. CDR3 in amino acids: CATVGAQNTGELFF. CDR3 bases: TGTGCCACCGTGGGCGCGCAGAACACCGGGGAGCTGTTTTTT.

The rearrangement links TRBV5-1 to TRBJ2-3, with 9 bases aligning to TRBD2. CDR3 size: 15 residues. Germline V gene sequence: CDR1 SGHRS, CDR2 YFSETQ. Germline trimming cut 4 bases from V and 4 bases from J; bases unmatched to any gene: 7. The CDR3 here is CASSLLAGAADTQYF. In DNA form, the CDR3 reads TGCGCCAGCAGCCTTTTAGCGGGAGCGGCAGATACGCAGTATTTT. Combining the CDR3 with reference TRBV5-1 and TRBJ2-3 gives the whole variable domain KAGVTQTPRYLIKTRGQQVTLSCSPISGHRSVSWYQQTPGQGLQFLFEYFSETQRNKGNFPGRFSGRQFSNSRSEMNVSTLELGDSALYLCASSLLAGAADTQYFGPGTRLTVL.

The chain uses TRBV5-1 and TRBJ2-1, with 11 bases that match TRBD2. CDR1 and CDR2 from the germline V gene are SGHRS and YFSETQ. The CDR3 totals 16 residues. Germline trimming cut 7 bases from V and 4 bases from J; bases unmatched to any gene: 10. CDR3 sequence: CASRTGLAEFYNEQFF. The CDR3 nucleotides read TGCGCCAGCCGGACGGGACTAGCGGAGTTTTACAATGAGCAGTTCTTC.

The chain has TRBV2 and TRBJ1-2; D ambiguous. Germline assignment: CDR1 SNHLY and CDR2 FYNNEI. The CDR3 extends over 12 amino acids. Trimming left V 2 bases short and J 2 bases short, with 3 bases between. The CDR3, as DNA: TGTGCCAGCAGTGAACAGAACTATGGCTACACCTTC. This encodes CASSEQNYGYTF.

The chain uses TRBV2 and TRBJ1-2; D is ambiguous. CDR1 is SNHLY and CDR2 is FYNNEI in the germline V gene. The CDR3 totals 13 residues. V lost 4 bases and J 0 bases, leaving 6 bases between the germline ends. CDR3 sequence: CASSGAANYGYTF. In DNA form, the CDR3 reads TGTGCCAGCAGTGGGGCAGCTAACTATGGCTACACCTTC.

The rearrangement joins TRBV27 to TRBJ2-7; 8 nucleotides match TRBD1. The trim removed 5 bases at V and 4 bases at J, leaving 1 base unmatched. The CDR3 contains 12 residues. From germline, CDR1 is MNHEY and CDR2 SMNVEV (reference sequence). CDR3 sequence (DNA): TGTGCCAGCAGTCGGACAGGGTACGAGCAGTACTTC. Its protein is CASSRTGYEQYF.

The V gene is TRBV5-1, the J gene TRBJ2-3; TRBD1 might be the D (6 bases). Germline V gene data show CDR1 as SGHRS and CDR2 as YFSETQ. Trimming pared 4 bases from V and 4 bases from J, leaving 16 bases between. This CDR3 has 15 residues. The CDR3 protein is CASSPSGDFSDTQYF. CDR3 DNA sequence: TGCGCCAGCAGCCCCTCAGGGGATTTTTCAGATACGCAGTATTTT.

The V call is TRBV27, the J call TRBJ2-7, with 8 bases fitting TRBD2. Germline CDR1 reads MNHEY; CDR2 reads SMNVEV (reference sequence). The CDR3 loop spans 14 amino acids. V lost 5 bases, J lost 1 base, and 4 bases stayed unmatched. The CDR3 bases are TGTGCCAGCAGTGAGGGACTAGGATCCTACGAGCAGTACTTC. Amino acids: CASSEGLGSYEQYF.

The chain combines TRBV7-3 with TRBJ2-2; possibly TRBD2 for D (7 bases). Germline V gene lookup returns CDR1 SGHTA and CDR2 FQGTGA. The CDR3 totals 18 residues. Deletions cut 5 bases from V and 1 base from J, with 20 bases between. The CDR3 spells CASSKGGGPELNTGELFF. The CDR3 coding sequence is TGTGCCAGCAGCAAAGGGGGGGGGCCGGAGCTGAACACCGGGGAGCTGTTTTTT.

The chain is built from TRBV14 and TRBJ1-1; unclear D gene. V was pared by 4 bases and J by 0 bases, with 9 bases between. CDR3 length: 14 residues. CDR1 is SGHDN and CDR2 is FVKESK in the germline V gene. The CDR3 loop is CASSRRRLNTEAFF. CDR3 coding DNA: TGTGCCAGCAGCCGTAGGAGACTGAACACTGAAGCTTTCTTT. The full variable domain, rest sourced from reference TRBV14 and TRBJ1-1, is EAGVTQFPSHSVIEKGQTVTLRCDPISGHDNLYWYRRVMGKEIKFLLHFVKESKQDESGMPNNRFLAERTGGTYSTLKVQPAELEDSGVYFCASSRRRLNTEAFFGQGTRLTVV.

V usage is TRBV19 and J usage is TRBJ2-1, with 7 bases that match TRBD1. Unmatched junction bases numbered 9, after V lost 6 bases and J lost 10 bases. This CDR3 is 13 amino acids long. Germline assignment: CDR1 LNHDA and CDR2 SQIVND (reference sequence). Here the CDR3 DNA reads TGTGCCAGTAGGAACAGGGGTACGGGAGAGCAGTTCTTC. Its translation is CASRNRGTGEQFF.

This chain joins TRBV7-9 and TRBJ2-3; TRBD2 matches 13 bases. The germline gives CDR1 SEHNR, CDR2 FQNEAQ (reference sequence). The CDR3 has 16 amino acids. J gave up 3 bases and V 5 bases, and 5 bases lay outside the gene matches. This chain's CDR3 is CASSPLAGGPTDTQYF. The CDR3 nucleotides are TGTGCCAGCAGCCCACTAGCGGGAGGGCCGACAGATACGCAGTATTTT.

The chain couples TRBV9 to TRBJ2-1, with 7 bases matching TRBD2. The CDR3 consists of 19 residues. Germline lookup yields CDR1 SGDLS and CDR2 YYNGEE. V was clipped by 0 bases and J by 6 bases; unmatched bases: 18. CDR3 DNA sequence: TGTGCCAGCAGCGTAGGCCCCACTTTAGAGCGGGGTTGGGGCAATGAGCAGTTCTTC. Translating it yields CASSVGPTLERGWGNEQFF.

V usage is TRBV28 and J usage is TRBJ1-1; D remains ambiguous. Looked up from germline, CDR1 is MDHEN and CDR2 is SYDVKM. V lost 2 bases, J lost 8 bases, and 12 bases lay in between. The CDR3 contains 13 residues. The CDR3 protein is CASSLPVTTEAFF. The CDR3 coding sequence is TGTGCCAGCAGTTTACCCGTAACTACCGAAGCTTTCTTT.

This rearrangement joins TRBV28 to TRBJ2-5; TRBD2 aligns across 10 bases. V dropped 6 bases and J dropped 4; count of bases not matched to a gene: 11. The CDR3 has 16 residues. CDR1 is MDHEN, CDR2 SYDVKM, per germline. The CDR3 DNA sequence: TGTGCCAGCAGCCTTCTAGCGGGAGAGATGAGAGAGACCCAGTACTTC. It is translated as CASSLLAGEMRETQYF.